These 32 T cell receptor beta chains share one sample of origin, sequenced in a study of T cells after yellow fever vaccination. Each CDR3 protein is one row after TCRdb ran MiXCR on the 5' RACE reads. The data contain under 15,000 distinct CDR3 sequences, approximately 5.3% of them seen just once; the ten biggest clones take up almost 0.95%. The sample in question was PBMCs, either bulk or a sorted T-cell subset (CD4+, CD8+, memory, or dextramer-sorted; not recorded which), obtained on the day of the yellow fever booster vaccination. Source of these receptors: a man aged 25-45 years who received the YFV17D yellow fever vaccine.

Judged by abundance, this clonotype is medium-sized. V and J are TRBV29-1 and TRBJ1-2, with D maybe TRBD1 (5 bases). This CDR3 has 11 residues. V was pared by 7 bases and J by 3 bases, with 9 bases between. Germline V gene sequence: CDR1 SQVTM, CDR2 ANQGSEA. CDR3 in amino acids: CSAQGDYGYTF. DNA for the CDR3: TGCAGCGCCCAAGGGGACTATGGCTACACCTTC.

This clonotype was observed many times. The CDR3 DNA reads TGTGCCAGCAGTGAGGCGGGCGACAGGGGGCAGGGGACCCAGTACTTC. Protein sequence: CASSEAGDRGQGTQYF. This chain uses TRBV25-1 with TRBJ2-5; 10 nucleotides agree with TRBD1. Germline V CDR1 and CDR2: MGHDK, SYGVNS. Trimming removed 3 bases from V and 7 bases from J; junction bases left unmatched: 11. CDR3 length: 16 amino acids.

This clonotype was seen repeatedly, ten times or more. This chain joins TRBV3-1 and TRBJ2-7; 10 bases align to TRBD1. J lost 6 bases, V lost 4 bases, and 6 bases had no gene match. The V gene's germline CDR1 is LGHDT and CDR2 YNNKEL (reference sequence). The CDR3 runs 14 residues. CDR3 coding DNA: TGTGCCAGCAGCCCAAGACAGGGGGCGGGCGAGCAGTACTTC. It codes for CASSPRQGAGEQYF.

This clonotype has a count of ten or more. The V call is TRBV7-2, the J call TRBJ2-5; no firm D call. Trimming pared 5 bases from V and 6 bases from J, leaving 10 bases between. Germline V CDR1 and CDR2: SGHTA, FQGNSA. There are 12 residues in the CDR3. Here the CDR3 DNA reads TGTGCCAGCAGCCCGAACCGGAAGACCCAGTACTTC. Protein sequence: CASSPNRKTQYF.

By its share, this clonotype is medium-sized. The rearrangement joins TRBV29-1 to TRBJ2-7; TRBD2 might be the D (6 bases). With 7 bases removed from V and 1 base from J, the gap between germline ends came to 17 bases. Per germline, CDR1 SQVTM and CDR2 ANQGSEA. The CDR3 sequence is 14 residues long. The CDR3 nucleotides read TGCAGCGCCACAGCCGGGAGCCGTTCCTACGAGCAGTACTTC. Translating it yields CSATAGSRSYEQYF.

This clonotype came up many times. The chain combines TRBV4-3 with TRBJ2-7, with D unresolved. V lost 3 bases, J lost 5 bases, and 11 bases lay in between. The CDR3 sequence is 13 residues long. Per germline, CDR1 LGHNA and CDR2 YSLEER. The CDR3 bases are TGCGCCAGCAGCCAGAGGAAGCAAGACGAGCAGTACTTC. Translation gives CASSQRKQDEQYF.

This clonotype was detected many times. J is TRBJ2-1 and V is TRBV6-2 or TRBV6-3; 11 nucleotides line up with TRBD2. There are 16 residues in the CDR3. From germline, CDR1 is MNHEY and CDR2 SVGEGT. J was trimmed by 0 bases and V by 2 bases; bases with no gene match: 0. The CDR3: CASSYGLAGSYNEQFF. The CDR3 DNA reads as TGTGCCAGCAGTTACGGACTAGCGGGCTCCTACAATGAGCAGTTCTTC.

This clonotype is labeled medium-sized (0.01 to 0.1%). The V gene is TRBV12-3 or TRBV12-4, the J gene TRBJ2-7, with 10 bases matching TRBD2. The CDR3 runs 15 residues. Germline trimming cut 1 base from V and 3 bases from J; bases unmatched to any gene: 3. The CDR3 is CASSLDTSGIYEQYF. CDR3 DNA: TGTGCCAGCAGTTTAGATACTAGCGGGATCTACGAGCAGTACTTC.

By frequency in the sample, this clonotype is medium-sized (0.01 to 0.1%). CDR3 bases: TGCAGTGCAAACTCGGGAGTGCACACCGGGGAGCTGTTTTTT. Translation: CSANSGVHTGELFF. The V call is TRBV20-1, the J call TRBJ2-2, with a tentative D call TRBD2 (6 bases). From germline, CDR1 is DFQATT and CDR2 SNEGSKA (reference sequence). Trimming shortened V by 6 bases and J by 3 bases, and 14 bases separated the two germline ends. This CDR3 has 14 residues.

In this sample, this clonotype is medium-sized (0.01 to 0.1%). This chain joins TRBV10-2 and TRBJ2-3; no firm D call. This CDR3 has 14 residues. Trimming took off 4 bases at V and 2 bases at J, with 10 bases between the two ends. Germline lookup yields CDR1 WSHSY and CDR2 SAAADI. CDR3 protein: CASSVREYTDTQYF. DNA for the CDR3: TGCGCCAGCAGTGTTAGGGAATACACAGATACGCAGTATTTT.

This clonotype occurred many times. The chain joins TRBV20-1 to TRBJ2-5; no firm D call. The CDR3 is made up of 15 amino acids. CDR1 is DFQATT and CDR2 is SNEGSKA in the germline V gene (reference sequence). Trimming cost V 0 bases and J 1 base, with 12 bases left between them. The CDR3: CSARDGTAIQETQYF. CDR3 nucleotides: TGCAGTGCTAGAGATGGAACCGCTATCCAAGAGACCCAGTACTTC.

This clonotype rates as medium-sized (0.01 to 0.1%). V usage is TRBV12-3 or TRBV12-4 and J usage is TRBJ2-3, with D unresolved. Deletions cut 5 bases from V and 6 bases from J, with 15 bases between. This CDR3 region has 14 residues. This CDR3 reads CASSLGLLSDTQYF. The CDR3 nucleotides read TGTGCCAGCAGTCTCGGTCTCTTGTCGGATACGCAGTATTTT.

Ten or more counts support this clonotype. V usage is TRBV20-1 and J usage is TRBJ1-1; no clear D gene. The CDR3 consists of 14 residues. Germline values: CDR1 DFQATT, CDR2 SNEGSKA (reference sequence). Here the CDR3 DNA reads TGCCGCTCCACCCCAGTACGGACGAACACTGAAGCTTTCTTT. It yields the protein CRSTPVRTNTEAFF.

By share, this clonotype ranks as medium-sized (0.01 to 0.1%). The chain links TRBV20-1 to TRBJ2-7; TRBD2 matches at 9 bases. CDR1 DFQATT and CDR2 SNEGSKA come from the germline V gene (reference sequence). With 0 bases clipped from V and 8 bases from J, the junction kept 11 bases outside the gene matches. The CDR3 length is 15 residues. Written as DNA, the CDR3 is TGCAGTGCTAGAGAGGCTAGCGGGATTGGAAGAAAGCAGTACTTC. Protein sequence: CSAREASGIGRKQYF.

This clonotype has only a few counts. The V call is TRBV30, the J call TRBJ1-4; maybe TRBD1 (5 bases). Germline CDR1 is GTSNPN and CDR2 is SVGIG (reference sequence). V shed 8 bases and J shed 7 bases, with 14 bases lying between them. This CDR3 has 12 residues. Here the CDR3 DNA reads TGTGCCCGGGACTCGAGAGGTGAAAAACTGTTTTTT. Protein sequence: CARDSRGEKLFF.

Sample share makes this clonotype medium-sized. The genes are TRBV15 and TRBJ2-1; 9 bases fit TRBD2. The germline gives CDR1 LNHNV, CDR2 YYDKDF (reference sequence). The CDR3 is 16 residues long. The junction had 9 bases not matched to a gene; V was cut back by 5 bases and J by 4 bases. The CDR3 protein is CATSDLTSGSYNEQFF. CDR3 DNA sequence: TGTGCCACCAGCGACCTGACTAGCGGTAGTTACAATGAGCAGTTCTTC.

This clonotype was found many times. The CDR3 spells CASSLPTGARANVLTF. The DNA for the CDR3 is TGTGCCAGCAGCTTGCCGACAGGGGCTAGGGCCAACGTCCTGACTTTC. This chain joins TRBV5-4 and TRBJ2-6, with TRBD1 identical over 8 bases. The CDR3 is 16 residues long. V lost 1 base, J lost 5 bases, and 5 bases stayed unmatched. From germline, CDR1 is SGHNT and CDR2 YYREEE (reference sequence).

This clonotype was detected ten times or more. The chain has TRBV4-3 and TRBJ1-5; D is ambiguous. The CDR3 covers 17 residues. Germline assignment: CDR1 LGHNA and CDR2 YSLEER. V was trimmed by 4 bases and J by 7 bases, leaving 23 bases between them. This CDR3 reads CASSPPLEGSRKQPQHF. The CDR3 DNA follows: TGCGCCAGCAGCCCCCCCCTAGAAGGTTCTAGAAAACAGCCCCAGCATTTT.

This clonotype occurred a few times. CDR3 in DNA: TGTGCCAGCAGCTTAGGGCCCGGGACAGGGTCCTACGAGCAGTACTTC. It translates to CASSLGPGTGSYEQYF. The J gene is TRBJ2-7, the V gene TRBV7-2; 9 positions match TRBD1. Germline loops: CDR1 SGHTA, CDR2 FQGNSA. The CDR3 contains 16 residues. After removal of 1 base from V and 1 base from J, the junction contained 5 bases not matched to a gene.

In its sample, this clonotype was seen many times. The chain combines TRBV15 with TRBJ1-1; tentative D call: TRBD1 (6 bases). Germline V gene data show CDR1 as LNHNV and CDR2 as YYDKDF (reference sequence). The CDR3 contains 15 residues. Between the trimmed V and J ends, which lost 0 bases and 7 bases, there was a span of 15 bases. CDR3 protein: CATSRDRGTTYEAFF. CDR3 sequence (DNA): TGTGCCACCAGCAGAGATCGTGGGACAACCTATGAAGCTTTCTTT.

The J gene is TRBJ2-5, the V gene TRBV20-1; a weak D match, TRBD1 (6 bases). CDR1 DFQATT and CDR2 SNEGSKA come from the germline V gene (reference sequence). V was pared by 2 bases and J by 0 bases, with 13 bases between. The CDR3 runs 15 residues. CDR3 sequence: CSARNTRDNQETQYF. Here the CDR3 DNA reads TGCAGTGCTAGAAATACCCGGGACAACCAAGAGACCCAGTACTTC.

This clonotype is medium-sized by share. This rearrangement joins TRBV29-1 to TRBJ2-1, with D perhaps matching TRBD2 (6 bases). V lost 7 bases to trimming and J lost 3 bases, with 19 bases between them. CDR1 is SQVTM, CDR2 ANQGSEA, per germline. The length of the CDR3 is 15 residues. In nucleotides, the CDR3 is TGCAGCGCCGTCGGGACTCCCAAACACTACAATGAGCAGTTCTTC. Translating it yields CSAVGTPKHYNEQFF.

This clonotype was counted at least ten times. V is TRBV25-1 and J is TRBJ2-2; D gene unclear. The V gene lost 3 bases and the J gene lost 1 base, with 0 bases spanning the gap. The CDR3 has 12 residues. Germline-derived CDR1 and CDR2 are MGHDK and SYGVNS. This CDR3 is CASSENTGELFF. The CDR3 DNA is TGTGCCAGCAGTGAGAACACCGGGGAGCTGTTTTTT.

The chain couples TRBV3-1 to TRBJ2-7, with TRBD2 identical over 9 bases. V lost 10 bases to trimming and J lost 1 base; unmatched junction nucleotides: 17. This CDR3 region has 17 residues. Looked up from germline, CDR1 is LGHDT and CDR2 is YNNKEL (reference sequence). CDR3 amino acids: CATSQGLGLASSYEQYF. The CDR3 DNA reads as TGTGCCACCTCCCAAGGCTTAGGACTAGCGTCGTCCTACGAGCAGTACTTC.

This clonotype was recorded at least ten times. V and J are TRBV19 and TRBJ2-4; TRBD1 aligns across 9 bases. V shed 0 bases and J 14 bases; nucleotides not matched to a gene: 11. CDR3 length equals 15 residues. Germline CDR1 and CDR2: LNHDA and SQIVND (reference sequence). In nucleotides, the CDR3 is TGTGCCAGTAGTATAGATAGGGACAGGGTGGGTTCTAAGTACTTC. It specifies CASSIDRDRVGSKYF.

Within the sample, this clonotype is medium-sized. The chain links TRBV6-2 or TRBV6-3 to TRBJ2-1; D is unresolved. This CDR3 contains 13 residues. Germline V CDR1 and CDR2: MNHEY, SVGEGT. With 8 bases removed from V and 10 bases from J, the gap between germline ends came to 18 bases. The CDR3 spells CASLGTRRGEQFF. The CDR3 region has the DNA TGTGCCAGCCTCGGCACAAGGCGAGGCGAGCAGTTCTTC.

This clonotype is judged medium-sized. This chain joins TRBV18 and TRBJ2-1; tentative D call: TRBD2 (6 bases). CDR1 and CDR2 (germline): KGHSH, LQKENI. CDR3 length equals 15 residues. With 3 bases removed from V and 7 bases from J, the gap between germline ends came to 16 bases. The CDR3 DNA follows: TGTGCCAGCTCACCGGACTCTTGGAGGGATAATGAGCAGTTCTTC. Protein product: CASSPDSWRDNEQFF.

CDR3: CASSYSPGTGGYEQYF. Written as DNA, the CDR3 is TGTGCCAGCAGTTACTCTCCCGGGACAGGGGGCTACGAGCAGTACTTC. This chain links TRBV6-2 or TRBV6-3 with TRBJ2-7, with TRBD1 matching 11 bases. V lost 0 bases and J lost 3; bases outside the gene matches: 4. From germline, CDR1 is MNHEY and CDR2 SVGEGT. This CDR3 has 16 amino acids.

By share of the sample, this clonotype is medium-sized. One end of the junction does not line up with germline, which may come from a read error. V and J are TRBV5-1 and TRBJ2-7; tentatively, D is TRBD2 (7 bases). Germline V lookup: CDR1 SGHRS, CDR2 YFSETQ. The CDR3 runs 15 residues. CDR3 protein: CASTLGGAATGEQYF. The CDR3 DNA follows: TGCGCCAGCACCTTGGGGGGGGCCGCTACGGGGGAGCAGTACTTC.

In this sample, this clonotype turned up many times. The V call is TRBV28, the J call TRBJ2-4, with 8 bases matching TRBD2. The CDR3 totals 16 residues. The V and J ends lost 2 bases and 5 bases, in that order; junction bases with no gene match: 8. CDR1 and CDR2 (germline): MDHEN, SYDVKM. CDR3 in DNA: TGTGCCAGCAGTTTAATGGGAGCGGGGGTCCAAAACATTCAGTACTTC. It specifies CASSLMGAGVQNIQYF.

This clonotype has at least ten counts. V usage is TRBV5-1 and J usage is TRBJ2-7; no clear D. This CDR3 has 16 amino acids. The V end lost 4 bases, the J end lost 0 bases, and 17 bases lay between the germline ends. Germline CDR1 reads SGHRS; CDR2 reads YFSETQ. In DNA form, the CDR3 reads TGCGCCAGCAGCCCTAATTCGGTTTCGAGCTCCTACGAGCAGTACTTC. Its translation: CASSPNSVSSSYEQYF.

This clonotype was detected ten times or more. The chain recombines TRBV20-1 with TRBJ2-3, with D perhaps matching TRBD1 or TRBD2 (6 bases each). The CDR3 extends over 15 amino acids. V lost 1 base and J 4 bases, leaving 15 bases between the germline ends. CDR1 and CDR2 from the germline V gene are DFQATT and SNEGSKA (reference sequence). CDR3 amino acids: CSARVGLEGADTQYF. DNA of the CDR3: TGCAGTGCTAGAGTGGGACTGGAGGGGGCAGATACGCAGTATTTT.